A selection of T cell receptor beta chains follows, all from one sample in a study of cytomegalovirus exposure and HLA in healthy donors. Using immunoSEQ multiplex PCR, the repertoire was profiled, and TCRdb retains in-frame clones only, with some absent. The sample records roughly 110,000 clones, around 72% being singletons. The sequenced sample consisted of PBMCs. These receptors came from a woman aged 35 to 49 in good health and CMV-seropositive. Each CDR3 is given with its conserved first and last residue. A D gene is named only where the DNA matches it firmly. Clone size is not always given. Where it is, it says once, few, many or a class for expanded clones.

CDR3 protein | CDR3 DNA | V gene | clone size | J gene | D gene
CASSQDGARGDEWYTF | TGTGCCAGCAGCCAAGATGGGGCCAGGGGCGACGAATGGTACACCTTC | TRBV4-2 | once | TRBJ1-2 | NA
CASSLEGPSGGYTF | TGTGCCAGCAGCTTGGAGGGCCCCAGCGGTGGCTACACCTTC | TRBV5-4 | NA | TRBJ1-2 | NA
CASSYSTAFAYEQYF | TGTGCCAGCAGTTACTCTACAGCCTTCGCCTACGAGCAGTACTTC | TRBV6-5 | NA | TRBJ2-7 | NA
CAWSLVTGTGKYF | TGTGCCTGGAGCCTGGTGACCGGGACAGGGAAGTACTTC | TRBV30 | NA | TRBJ2-4 | TRBD1
CASSVEHSYEQYF | TGTGCCAGCAGTGTGGAGCACTCCTACGAGCAGTACTTC | TRBV6-1 | NA | TRBJ2-7 | NA
CASSPRMSQYEQYF | TGTGCCAGCAGCCCTCGGATGTCACAGTACGAGCAGTACTTC | TRBV13 | NA | TRBJ2-7 | NA
CACQRGPSYNEQFF | TGTGCCTGCCAGCGGGGGCCCTCCTACAATGAGCAGTTCTTC | TRBV30 | NA | TRBJ2-1 | TRBD2
CASSSTGEVTGELFF | TGTGCCAGCAGCTCGACAGGGGAGGTCACCGGGGAGCTGTTTTTT | TRBV7-9 | NA | TRBJ2-2 | TRBD1
CASSLATGGGEAFF | TGCGCCAGCAGCTTGGCTACAGGGGGGGGTGAAGCTTTCTTT | TRBV5-1 | NA | TRBJ1-1 | TRBD1
CAWSVLTGTNSPLHF | TGTGCCTGGAGTGTCCTGACAGGGACAAATTCACCCCTCCACTTT | TRBV30 | NA | TRBJ1-6 | TRBD1
CASSLWADTDTQYF | TGTGCCAGCAGCTTATGGGCTGACACAGATACGCAGTATTTT | TRBV7-6 | NA | TRBJ2-3 | NA
CATSRGAGSGANVLTF | TGTGCCACCAGCAGAGGAGCCGGGTCTGGGGCCAACGTCCTGACTTTC | TRBV15 | NA | TRBJ2-6 | NA
CASSRTGAGDNQPQHF | TGTGCCAGCAGCCGGACAGGGGCTGGGGACAATCAGCCCCAGCACTTT | TRBV7-8 | NA | TRBJ1-5 | TRBD1
CASSSPLRLAGTDTQYF | TGTGCCAGCAGCTCCCCCCTGCGACTAGCGGGAACAGATACGCAGTATTTT | TRBV7-9 | NA | TRBJ2-3 | TRBD2
CASSPLPTGAYTEAFF | TGCGCCAGCAGCCCCCTCCCTACAGGGGCATACACTGAAGCTTTCTTT | TRBV5-1 | NA | TRBJ1-1 | TRBD1
CASSVETVNEQFF | TGTGCCAGCAGCGTAGAAACAGTCAATGAGCAGTTCTTC | TRBV9 | few | TRBJ2-1 | NA
CASSLEGGSYNSPLHF | TGTGCCAGCAGCTTAGAGGGGGGCTCCTATAATTCACCCCTCCACTTT | TRBV11-2 | NA | TRBJ1-6 | NA
CASSPQGVNTEAFF | TGTGCCAGCAGTCCCCAGGGTGTCAACACTGAAGCTTTCTTT | TRBV6-5 | NA | TRBJ1-1 | NA
CASSQDLANTGELFF | TGTGCCAGCAGCCAAGATTTAGCGAACACCGGGGAGCTGTTTTTT | TRBV4-2 | NA | TRBJ2-2 | NA
CASSSHRGTPYNEQFF | TGTGCCAGCAGTTCCCACAGGGGTACGCCCTACAATGAGCAGTTCTTC | TRBV6-5 | NA | TRBJ2-1 | TRBD1
CASSGDENTIYF | TGTGCCAGCAGTGGAGATGAAAACACCATATATTTT | TRBV2 | NA | TRBJ1-3 | NA
CASSDGDTEAFF | TGCGCCAGCAGTGACGGGGACACTGAAGCTTTCTTT | TRBV10-2 | few | TRBJ1-1 | NA
CASSPSTGLNTEAFF | TGTGCCAGCTCACCATCCACAGGACTGAACACTGAAGCTTTCTTT | TRBV18 | NA | TRBJ1-1 | NA
CASRSEGGGNQPQHF | TGTGCCAGCAGATCGGAGGGAGGAGGCAATCAGCCCCAGCATTTT | TRBV6-6 | NA | TRBJ1-5 | NA
CASSLGQGITEAFF | TGCGCCAGCAGCTTGGGACAGGGGATAACTGAAGCTTTCTTT | TRBV5-1 | NA | TRBJ1-1 | TRBD1
CASSEVLQGNQPQHF | TGTGCCAGCAGTGAAGTGTTACAGGGGAATCAGCCCCAGCATTTT | TRBV6-1 | NA | TRBJ1-5 | TRBD1
CASSLGTGGTEAFF | TGTGCCAGCAGCCTCGGGACAGGGGGCACTGAAGCTTTCTTT | TRBV5-8 | NA | TRBJ1-1 | TRBD1
CASSPGQESSPLHF | TGTGCCAGCAGCCCGGGACAGGAGAGTTCACCCCTCCACTTT | TRBV7-2 | NA | TRBJ1-6 | TRBD1
CASSRQGGQPQHF | TGTGCCAGCAGCCGACAGGGGGGTCAGCCCCAGCATTTT | TRBV7-9 | NA | TRBJ1-5 | TRBD1
CSAGLAGSYEQYF | TGCAGCGCCGGACTAGCGGGCTCCTACGAGCAGTACTTC | TRBV29-1 | NA | TRBJ2-7 | TRBD2
CASSDRNGYTF | TGTGCCAGCAGTGACAGGAACGGCTACACCTTC | TRBV25-1 | NA | TRBJ1-2 | NA
CASSPGERGGNNEQFF | TGTGCCAGCAGCCCAGGGGAGCGGGGGGGCAACAATGAGCAGTTCTTC | TRBV5-4 | NA | TRBJ2-1 | TRBD2
CAISDQTSGGARQGTQYF | TGTGCCATCAGTGACCAGACTAGCGGGGGGGCCCGACAAGGGACCCAGTACTTC | TRBV10-3 | NA | TRBJ2-5 | TRBD2
CASSGGLAGSEEAYNEQFF | TGTGCCAGCAGCGGTGGACTAGCGGGGTCTGAGGAGGCCTACAATGAGCAGTTCTTC | TRBV13 | NA | TRBJ2-1 | TRBD2
CASTKISNNEQFF | TGTGCCAGCACCAAGATATCTAACAATGAGCAGTTCTTC | TRBV5-6 | NA | TRBJ2-1 | NA
CASSLVGRVDEQFF | TGTGCCAGCAGCTTAGTCGGCAGGGTGGATGAGCAGTTCTTC | TRBV7-4 | NA | TRBJ2-1 | NA
CASGLSRTGRVNQPQHF | TGTGCTAGTGGTCTCTCTCGGACAGGTAGGGTCAATCAGCCCCAGCATTTT | TRBV12-5 | NA | TRBJ1-5 | TRBD1
CASSEAGTGGTEAFF | TGCGCCAGCAGTGAGGCAGGGACAGGAGGGACTGAAGCTTTCTTT | TRBV10-2 | NA | TRBJ1-1 | TRBD1
CASSEDTSRRPQHF | TGTGCCAGCAGTGAAGACACCAGCCGGCGGCCCCAGCATTTT | TRBV25-1 | NA | TRBJ1-5 | NA
CAWSQVISALHF | TGTGCCTGGAGTCAGGTCATCTCGGCCCTCCACTTT | TRBV30 | NA | TRBJ1-6 | NA
CASSYSMGREETQYF | TGTGCCAGCAGTTACTCGATGGGCAGGGAAGAGACCCAGTACTTC | TRBV6-5 | NA | TRBJ2-5 | NA
CASSLQEGSNQPQHF | TGCGCCAGCAGCCTTCAAGAGGGAAGCAATCAGCCCCAGCATTTT | TRBV4-1 | NA | TRBJ1-5 | NA
CASIGAGDIQYF | TGTGCCAGCATCGGGGCAGGGGACATTCAGTACTTC | TRBV6-5 | NA | TRBJ2-4 | NA
CAWSAQGNEQYF | TGTGCCTGGAGTGCTCAGGGAAACGAGCAGTACTTC | TRBV30 | NA | TRBJ2-7 | NA
CASSTRTGAGYGYTF | TGCGCCAGCAGCACGCGGACAGGGGCGGGCTATGGCTACACCTTC | TRBV5-1 | NA | TRBJ1-2 | TRBD1
CASSDFRSNSPLHF | TGTGCCAGCAGTGATTTCAGGTCTAATTCACCCCTCCACTTT | TRBV2 | NA | TRBJ1-6 | NA
CASSPGLPRETQYF | TGCGCCAGCAGCCCGGGACTGCCGAGAGAGACCCAGTACTTC | TRBV5-1 | few | TRBJ2-5 | NA
CASSQSANRANEKLFF | TGCGCCAGCAGTCAATCCGCAAACAGGGCTAATGAAAAACTGTTTTTT | TRBV23-1 | many | TRBJ1-4 | NA
CASSLRPVMGNQPQHF | TGTGCCAGCTCACTGAGGCCTGTAATGGGCAATCAGCCCCAGCATTTT | TRBV18 | NA | TRBJ1-5 | NA
CASSPLNKMNTEAFF | TGTGCCAGCTCACCACTAAACAAAATGAACACTGAAGCTTTCTTT | TRBV18 | NA | TRBJ1-1 | NA
CASSQGGSGGASGELFF | TGCGCCAGCAGCCAAGGGGGGAGCGGGGGGGCTTCCGGGGAGCTGTTTTTT | TRBV4-1 | few | TRBJ2-2 | TRBD2
CASSLGSGGGQETQYF | TGCGCCAGCAGCCTCGGAAGCGGGGGGGGGCAAGAGACCCAGTACTTC | TRBV4-3 | NA | TRBJ2-5 | TRBD2
CSALDTNTEAFF | TGCAGCGCACTCGACACGAACACTGAAGCTTTCTTT | TRBV29-1 | NA | TRBJ1-1 | NA
CASSDRGKSNQPQHF | TGTGCCAGCAGTGACCGGGGGAAAAGCAATCAGCCCCAGCATTTT | TRBV6-1 | NA | TRBJ1-5 | NA
CASSIEGQHYEQYF | TGTGCCAGCAGTATCGAGGGCCAGCACTACGAGCAGTACTTC | TRBV5-6 | NA | TRBJ2-7 | NA